These 15 T cell receptor beta chains share one sample of origin, sequenced in a study of T cell changes during pregnancy in multiple sclerosis. Here immunoSEQ multiplex PCR was the method, and the copy in TCRdb shows in-frame clones only, minus some. Of tens of thousands of clones detected, just under 95% appear once; the ten largest clones hold roughly 0.33%. This specimen consisted of CD4+ T cells from peripheral blood mononuclear cells, obtained before pregnancy. These receptor sequences come from a female donor with multiple sclerosis, enrolled in a pregnancy study.

The chain couples TRBV10-3 to TRBJ2-2, with 10 nucleotides matching TRBD1. The germline V gene encodes CDR1 ENHRY and CDR2 SYGVKD. V lost 3 bases and J lost 3; bases outside the gene matches: 7. This CDR3 spans 17 amino acids. The CDR3 is CAISDSPGTGDTGELFF. The DNA of the CDR3 is TGTGCCATCAGTGACTCCCCCGGGACAGGGGACACCGGGGAGCTGTTTTTT.

The V and J genes are TRBV9 and TRBJ2-1; 11 nucleotides line up with TRBD2. CDR1 and CDR2 (germline): SGDLS, YYNGEE. The length of the CDR3 is 16 residues. Trimming took 6 bases from V and 0 from J; bases not matched to a gene: 5. DNA for the CDR3: TGTGCCAGCAACATAGCGGGAGGGAGCTCCTACAATGAGCAGTTCTTC. It encodes CASNIAGGSSYNEQFF.

The rearrangement joins TRBV6-4 to TRBJ2-2; D possibly corresponds to TRBD1 (5 bases). Trimming took off 3 bases at V and 2 bases at J, with 7 bases between the two ends. The CDR3 spans 14 residues. The germline CDR1 and CDR2 sequences are MRHNA and SNTAGT. The CDR3 region is CASSEQGNTGELFF. Written as DNA, the CDR3 is TGTGCCAGCAGTGAGCAGGGTAACACCGGGGAGCTGTTTTTT.

The rearrangement links TRBV7-9 to TRBJ2-7; 8 bases map to TRBD2. With 4 bases clipped from V and 6 bases from J, the junction kept 17 bases outside the gene matches. The length of the CDR3 is 17 residues. The V gene's germline CDR1 is SEHNR and CDR2 FQNEAQ (reference sequence). The CDR3 region is CASSSQPRGGRSVEQYF. The CDR3 coding sequence is TGTGCCAGCAGCTCCCAACCGCGGGGCGGGAGGTCTGTCGAGCAGTACTTC.

V usage is TRBV18 and J usage is TRBJ2-5, with 12 bases lining up with TRBD1. The V segment lost 3 bases and the J segment 5 bases; nucleotides outside the gene matches: 4. In germline, CDR1 is KGHSH, CDR2 LQKENI. CDR3 length: 15 residues. The chain's CDR3 is CASSPGQGASETQYF. The DNA for the CDR3 is TGTGCCAGCTCACCGGGACAGGGGGCCTCTGAGACCCAGTACTTC.

This clone has a single count. The rearrangement uses TRBV5-1 and TRBJ2-1, with 9 positions matching TRBD1. The ends lost 3 bases at V and 6 bases at J; junction bases unmatched: 7. The length of the CDR3 is 15 residues. The germline V gene has CDR1 SGHRS and CDR2 YFSETQ. DNA for the CDR3: TGCGCCAGCAGCTCCTCGGGGACAGGGTTCAATGAGCAGTTCTTC. Residues: CASSSSGTGFNEQFF.

The chain recombines TRBV27 with TRBJ2-1; the match to TRBD2 covers 13 bases. CDR1 and CDR2 from the germline V gene are MNHEY and SMNVEV (reference sequence). The CDR3 sequence is 17 residues long. Losses at the gene ends were 3 bases for V and 0 bases for J; bases not matched to a gene: 2. CDR3 bases: TGTGCCAGCAGTTTCAGACTAGCGGGGGGCTCCTACAATGAGCAGTTCTTC. It yields the protein CASSFRLAGGSYNEQFF.

Written as DNA, the CDR3 is TGTGCCAGCAGCCCCCCTGGAGGGCCTAAAGAGCAGTTCTTC. Its protein product is CASSPPGGPKEQFF. The V and J genes are TRBV7-2 and TRBJ2-1, with a possible D match to TRBD2 (6 bases). The CDR3 length is 14 residues. In germline, CDR1 is SGHTA, CDR2 FQGNSA. The ends were cut back, 5 bases at V and 10 bases at J, with 18 bases in the middle. Full variable domain (missing parts from reference TRBV7-2 and TRBJ2-1): GAGVSQSPSNKVTEKGKDVELRCDPISGHTALYWYRQSLGQGLEFLIYFQGNSAPDKSGLPSDRFSAERTGGSVSTLTIQRTQQEDSAVYLCASSPPGGPKEQFFGPGTRLTVL.

V gene TRBV7-2 combines with J gene TRBJ2-7; 10 nucleotides line up with TRBD1. With V trimmed by 4 bases and J by 7 bases, 13 bases remained unmatched. Germline values: CDR1 SGHTA, CDR2 FQGNSA. The CDR3 runs 16 residues. Here the CDR3 DNA reads TGTGCCAGCAGCTCACTTCCGGACAGGGGGATGAGGGAGCAGTACTTC. It encodes CASSSLPDRGMREQYF. Full variable domain (outside the CDR3, taken from reference TRBV7-2 and TRBJ2-7): GAGVSQSPSNKVTEKGKDVELRCDPISGHTALYWYRQSLGQGLEFLIYFQGNSAPDKSGLPSDRFSAERTGGSVSTLTIQRTQQEDSAVYLCASSSLPDRGMREQYFGPGTRLTVT.

CDR3 DNA sequence: TGCAGTGTGTACAGGGACGAGCAGTACTTC. Protein: CSVYRDEQYF. The chain links TRBV20-1 to TRBJ2-7, with D possibly matching TRBD1 (6 bases). The CDR3 runs to 10 residues. V dropped 7 bases and J dropped 5 bases, with 9 bases sitting between them. Germline V gene sequence: CDR1 DFQATT, CDR2 SNEGSKA (reference sequence).

This chain connects TRBV19 to TRBJ1-1; D remains unclear. The germline V gene has CDR1 LNHDA and CDR2 SQIVND (reference sequence). V was trimmed by 6 bases and J by 1 base, leaving 12 bases between them. The CDR3 extends over 14 amino acids. In nucleotides, the CDR3 is TGTGCCAGTAGACGGTTGCATGGGAACACTGAAGCTTTCTTT. Protein product: CASRRLHGNTEAFF.

This chain connects TRBV19 to TRBJ2-2; D ambiguous. The CDR3 contains 16 residues. Trimming took off 5 bases at V and 1 base at J, with 14 bases between the two ends. Per germline, CDR1 LNHDA and CDR2 SQIVND (reference sequence). The CDR3 loop reads CASSDWRGKNTGELFF. CDR3 in DNA: TGTGCCAGTAGTGACTGGCGCGGAAAGAACACCGGGGAGCTGTTTTTT.

CDR3 amino acids: CASSDRRGNEQFF. The CDR3 DNA reads TGTGCCAGCAGTGATCGCAGGGGGAATGAGCAGTTCTTC. The rearrangement links TRBV2 to TRBJ2-1; 7 bases match TRBD1. Germline CDR1 and CDR2: SNHLY and FYNNEI. The CDR3 covers 13 residues. Trimming at V came to 3 bases and at J to 7 bases, leaving 3 bases not matched to a gene.

The J gene is TRBJ2-1, the V gene TRBV5-1; D remains ambiguous. CDR3 length: 15 residues. Trimming removed 0 bases from V and 2 bases from J, with 9 bases in between. Germline lookup yields CDR1 SGHRS and CDR2 YFSETQ. The CDR3 region is CASSLEIQAYNEQFF. CDR3 coding DNA: TGCGCCAGCAGCTTGGAGATTCAGGCCTACAATGAGCAGTTCTTC. The full variable domain, in which reference TRBV5-1 and TRBJ2-1 provide the parts outside the CDR3, is KAGVTQTPRYLIKTRGQQVTLSCSPISGHRSVSWYQQTPGQGLQFLFEYFSETQRNKGNFPGRFSGRQFSNSRSEMNVSTLELGDSALYLCASSLEIQAYNEQFFGPGTRLTVL.

This clone is a singleton in its sample. V and J are TRBV30 and TRBJ2-3, with 14 bases matching TRBD2. Germline CDR1 GTSNPN, CDR2 SVGIG (reference sequence). V shed 5 bases and J 14 bases; nucleotides not matched to a gene: 12. This CDR3 has 14 residues. The CDR3 reads CAWGTSGRPSVGYF. CDR3 sequence (DNA): TGTGCCTGGGGGACTAGCGGGAGACCATCCGTCGGGTATTTT.